This TCR beta chain was profiled in a study of blood T cells in healthy people across ages. Whole-study findings and limits: Bulk PBMC profiling left naive and antigen-experienced comparisons inconclusive.

A J-beta primer mix and a sample-barcoded 5' primer were used in a second PCR of about 7 to 12 cycles. Tags on each cDNA molecule came from a template-switch adaptor with 12 random nucleotides. TCRdb used MiXCR to reprocess the 5' RACE reads, holding one entry per CDR3 protein. Of roughly 650,000 distinct CDR3 sequences listed, about 30% are singletons. J gave up 7 bases and V 3 bases, and 11 bases lay outside the gene matches. Germline CDR1 and CDR2: SGHRS and YFSETQ. The CDR3 is 16 amino acids. This clonotype turned up a few times. No antigen is known for it. The sample consisted of blood. This clonotype originated in an elderly woman in good health. V is TRBV5-1 and J is TRBJ2-1; 9 bases align to TRBD1. The CDR3 DNA is TGCGCCAGCAGCTCGTCAAGGACAGGGGCGAGGAATGAGCAGTTCTTC. As protein: CASSSSRTGARNEQFF.